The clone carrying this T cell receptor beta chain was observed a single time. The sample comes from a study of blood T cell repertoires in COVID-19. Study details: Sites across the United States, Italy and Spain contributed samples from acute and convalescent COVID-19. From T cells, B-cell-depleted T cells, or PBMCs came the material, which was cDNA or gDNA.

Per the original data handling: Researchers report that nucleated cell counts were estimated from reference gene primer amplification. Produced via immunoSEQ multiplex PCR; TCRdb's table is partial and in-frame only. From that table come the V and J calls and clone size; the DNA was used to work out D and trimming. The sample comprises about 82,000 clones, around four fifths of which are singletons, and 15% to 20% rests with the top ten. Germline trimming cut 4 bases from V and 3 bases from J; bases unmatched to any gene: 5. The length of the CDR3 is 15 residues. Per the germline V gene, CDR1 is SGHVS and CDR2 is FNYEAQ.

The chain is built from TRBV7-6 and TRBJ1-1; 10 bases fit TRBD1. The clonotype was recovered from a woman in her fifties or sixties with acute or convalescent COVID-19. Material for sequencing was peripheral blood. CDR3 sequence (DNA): TGTGCCAGCAGCTCCGACAGGGGGCGAGACACTGAAGCTTTCTTT. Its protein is CASSSDRGRDTEAFF. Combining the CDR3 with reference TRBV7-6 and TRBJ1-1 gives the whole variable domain GAGVSQSPRYKVTKRGQDVALRCDPISGHVSLYWYRQALGQGPEFLTYFNYEAQQDKSGLPNDRFSAERPEGSISTLTIQRTEQRDSAMYRCASSSDRGRDTEAFFGQGTRLTVV.